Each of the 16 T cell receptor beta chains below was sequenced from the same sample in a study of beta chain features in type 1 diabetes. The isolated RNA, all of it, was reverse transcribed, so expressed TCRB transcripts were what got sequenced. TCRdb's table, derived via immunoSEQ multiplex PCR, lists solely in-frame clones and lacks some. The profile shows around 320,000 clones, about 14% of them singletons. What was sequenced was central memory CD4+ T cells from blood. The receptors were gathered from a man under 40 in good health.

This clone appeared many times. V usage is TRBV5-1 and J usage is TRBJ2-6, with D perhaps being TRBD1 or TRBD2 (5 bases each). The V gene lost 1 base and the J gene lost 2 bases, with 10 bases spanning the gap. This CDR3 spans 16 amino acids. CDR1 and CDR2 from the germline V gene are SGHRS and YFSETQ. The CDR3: CASSLRRDPGANVLTF. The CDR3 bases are TGCGCCAGCAGCTTGCGCAGGGACCCTGGGGCCAACGTCCTGACTTTC.

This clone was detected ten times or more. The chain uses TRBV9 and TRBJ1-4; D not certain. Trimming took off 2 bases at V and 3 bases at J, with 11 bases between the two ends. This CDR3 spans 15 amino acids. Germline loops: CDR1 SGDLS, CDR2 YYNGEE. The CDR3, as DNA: TGTGCCAGCAGCGTGGGGAGTCTCGCTAATGAAAAACTGTTTTTT. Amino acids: CASSVGSLANEKLFF.

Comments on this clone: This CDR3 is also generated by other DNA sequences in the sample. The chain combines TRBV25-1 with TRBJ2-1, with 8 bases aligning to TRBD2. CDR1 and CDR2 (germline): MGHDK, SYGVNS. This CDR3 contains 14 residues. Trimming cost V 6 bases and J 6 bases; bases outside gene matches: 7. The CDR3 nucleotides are TGTGCCAGCAGCGTACCCGGACTAGCCAATGAGCAGTTCTTC. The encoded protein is CASSVPGLANEQFF.

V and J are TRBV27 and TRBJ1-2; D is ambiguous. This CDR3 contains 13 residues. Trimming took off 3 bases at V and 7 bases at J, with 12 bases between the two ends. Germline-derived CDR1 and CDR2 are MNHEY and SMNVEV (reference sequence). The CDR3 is CASSFGRQSGYTF. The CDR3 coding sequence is TGTGCCAGCAGTTTTGGCAGGCAGAGTGGCTACACCTTC.

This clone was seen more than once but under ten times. The CDR3 bases are TGTGCCTGGAGTGTTCGGGGCGGTACATCCAATGAGCAGTTCTTC. It specifies CAWSVRGGTSNEQFF. The rearrangement uses TRBV30 and TRBJ2-1, with D perhaps given as TRBD1 or TRBD2 (5 bases each). The CDR3 covers 15 residues. V was shortened by 0 bases and J by 6 bases, with 15 bases between the two germline ends. Germline V CDR1 and CDR2: GTSNPN, SVGIG (reference sequence).

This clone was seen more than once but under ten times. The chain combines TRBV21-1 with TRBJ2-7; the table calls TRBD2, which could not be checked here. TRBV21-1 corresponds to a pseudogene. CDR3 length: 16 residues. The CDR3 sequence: CASSKGSGDCNYEQYV. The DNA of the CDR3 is TGTGCCAGCAGCAAAGGGTCGGGGGACTGCAACTACGAGCAGTACGTC.

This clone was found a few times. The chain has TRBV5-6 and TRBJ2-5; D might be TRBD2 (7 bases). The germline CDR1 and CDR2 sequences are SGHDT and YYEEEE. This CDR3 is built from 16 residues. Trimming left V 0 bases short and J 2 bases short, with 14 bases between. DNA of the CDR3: TGTGCCAGCAGCTTGGAATACAGGGAGGGACAAGAGACCCAGTACTTC. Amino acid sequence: CASSLEYREGQETQYF.

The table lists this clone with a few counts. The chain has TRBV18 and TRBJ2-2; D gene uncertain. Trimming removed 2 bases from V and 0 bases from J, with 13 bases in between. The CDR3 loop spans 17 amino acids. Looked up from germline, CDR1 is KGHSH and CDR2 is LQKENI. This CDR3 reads CASSPYRPGTNTGELFF. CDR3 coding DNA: TGTGCCAGCTCACCATATCGCCCAGGCACGAACACCGGGGAGCTGTTTTTT.

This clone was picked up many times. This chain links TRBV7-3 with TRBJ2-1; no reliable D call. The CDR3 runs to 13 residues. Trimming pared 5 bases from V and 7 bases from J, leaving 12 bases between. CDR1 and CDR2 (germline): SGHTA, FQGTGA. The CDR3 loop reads CASSPPLNNEQFF. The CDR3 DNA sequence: TGTGCCAGCAGCCCTCCCCTAAATAATGAGCAGTTCTTC.

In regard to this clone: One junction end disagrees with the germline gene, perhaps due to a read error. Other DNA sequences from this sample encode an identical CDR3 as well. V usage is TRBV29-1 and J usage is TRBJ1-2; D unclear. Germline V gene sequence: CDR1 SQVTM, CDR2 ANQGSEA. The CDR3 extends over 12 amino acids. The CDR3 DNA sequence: TGCAGCGTAGAAGGGTGGGGCTATGGCTACACCTTC. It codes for CSVEGWGYGYTF.

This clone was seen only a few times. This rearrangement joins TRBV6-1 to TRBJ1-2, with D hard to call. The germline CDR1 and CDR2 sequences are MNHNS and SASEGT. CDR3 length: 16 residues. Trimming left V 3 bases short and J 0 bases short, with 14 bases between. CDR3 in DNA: TGTGCCAGCAGTGAGAATGCCTGGACCTCTAACTATGGCTACACCTTC. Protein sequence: CASSENAWTSNYGYTF.

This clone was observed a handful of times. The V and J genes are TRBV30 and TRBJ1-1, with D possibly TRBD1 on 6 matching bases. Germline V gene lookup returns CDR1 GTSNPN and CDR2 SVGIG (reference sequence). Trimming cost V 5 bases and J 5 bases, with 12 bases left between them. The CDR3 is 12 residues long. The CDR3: CAWGRGWTEAFF. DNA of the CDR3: TGTGCCTGGGGCAGGGGATGGACTGAAGCTTTCTTT.

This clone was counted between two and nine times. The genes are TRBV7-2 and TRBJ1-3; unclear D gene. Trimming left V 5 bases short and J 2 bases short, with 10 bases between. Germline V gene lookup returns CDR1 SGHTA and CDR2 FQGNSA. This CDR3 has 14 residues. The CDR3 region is CASSRTPAGNTIYF. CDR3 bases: TGTGCCAGCAGCCGTACCCCGGCTGGAAACACCATATATTTT.

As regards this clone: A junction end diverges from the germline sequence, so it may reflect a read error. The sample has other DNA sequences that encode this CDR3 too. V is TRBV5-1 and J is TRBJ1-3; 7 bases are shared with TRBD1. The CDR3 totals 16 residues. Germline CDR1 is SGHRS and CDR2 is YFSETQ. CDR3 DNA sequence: TGCGCCAGCAAAGAGGGGGCCCTTGGACCTGGAAACACCATATATTTC. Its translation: CASKEGALGPGNTIYF.

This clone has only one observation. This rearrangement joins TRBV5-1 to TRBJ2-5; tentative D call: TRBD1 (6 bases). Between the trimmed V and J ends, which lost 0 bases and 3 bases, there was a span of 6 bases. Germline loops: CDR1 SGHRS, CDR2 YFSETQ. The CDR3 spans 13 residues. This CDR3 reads CASSLGTEETQYF. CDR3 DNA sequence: TGCGCCAGCAGCTTGGGGACAGAAGAGACCCAGTACTTC.

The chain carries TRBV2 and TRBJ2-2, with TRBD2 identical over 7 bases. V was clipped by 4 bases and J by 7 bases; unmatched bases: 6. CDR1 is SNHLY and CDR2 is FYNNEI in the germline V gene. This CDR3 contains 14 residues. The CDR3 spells CASSVVSGGGELFF. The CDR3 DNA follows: TGTGCCAGCAGTGTCGTATCGGGGGGCGGGGAGCTGTTTTTT.